These T cell receptor beta chains were read from a single sample in a study of cytomegalovirus exposure and HLA in healthy donors. Profiled with immunoSEQ multiplex PCR; TCRdb holds only in-frame clones, not every one. The top ten clones hold around 10% of a sample with some 67,000 clones, 80% to 90% of them seen once. The sequencing input was PBMCs. The source is a woman in her twenties or thirties in good health and CMV-seropositive. Both conserved end residues are part of each CDR3. The D gene is left open where the match is weak. Size tells how often a clone was seen (once, few, many) or the class of an expanded clone, and some rows leave it out.

V gene	clone size	D gene	J gene	CDR3 protein	CDR3 DNA
TRBV19	-	-	TRBJ2-6	CASSRGDSGANVLTF	TGTGCCAGTAGCCGGGGAGACTCTGGGGCCAACGTCCTGACTTTC
TRBV11-3	-	-	TRBJ1-5	CASTVWTKGQYNQPQHF	TGTGCCAGCACCGTGTGGACCAAAGGACAGTACAATCAGCCCCAGCATTTT
TRBV19	-	TRBD1	TRBJ1-5	CASKSRDSNSNQPQHF	TGTGCCAGTAAGTCAAGGGACAGCAATAGCAATCAGCCCCAGCATTTT
TRBV7-9	-	-	TRBJ1-3	CASSSPLVAGDKGNTIYF	TGTGCCAGCAGCTCCCCCCTGGTGGCAGGGGATAAGGGAAACACCATATATTTT
TRBV7-6	-	-	TRBJ2-7	CASSAGTPPSEQYF	TGTGCCAGCAGCGCGGGGACTCCCCCGAGTGAGCAGTACTTC
TRBV6-5	-	-	TRBJ1-5	CASTRGLYQPQHF	TGTGCCAGCACCCGGGGTCTTTATCAGCCCCAGCATTTT
TRBV5-6	-	-	TRBJ2-2	CASSLASAATGELFF	TGTGCCAGCAGCTTGGCCAGCGCGGCAACCGGGGAGCTGTTTTTT
TRBV2	-	-	TRBJ2-3	CASSAGLGFFADTQYF	TGTGCCAGCAGCGCCGGACTGGGTTTCTTCGCAGATACGCAGTATTTT
TRBV19	-	TRBD1	TRBJ2-3	CASGQGYTDTQYF	TGTGCCAGCGGACAGGGGTACACAGATACGCAGTATTTT
TRBV18	-	-	TRBJ1-4	CASSPQAGGVLGEKLFF	TGTGCCAGCTCGCCACAGGCAGGAGGAGTTTTGGGTGAAAAACTGTTTTTT
TRBV2	-	-	TRBJ2-7	CAPERGRSYEQYF	TGTGCCCCCGAGAGAGGGCGGTCCTACGAGCAGTACTTC
TRBV21-1	-	-	TRBJ2-7	CASSKGRDNSYEQYF	TGTGCCAGCAGCAAAGGCCGGGACAACTCCTACGAGCAGTACTTC
TRBV30	few	TRBD2	TRBJ2-3	CAWRNSGSLNTQYF	TGTGCCTGGAGAAATAGCGGGAGCTTAAATACGCAGTATTTT
TRBV2	few	-	TRBJ2-7	CASSEGKRRAYEQYF	TGTGCCAGCAGTGAAGGTAAGCGTCGGGCCTACGAGCAGTACTTC
TRBV6-4	-	-	TRBJ2-3	CASSDNGQGTDTQYF	TGTGCCAGCAGTGACAATGGGCAGGGAACAGATACGCAGTATTTT
TRBV18	once	-	TRBJ2-1	CASSPPGVPPPYNEQFF	TGTGCCAGCTCACCACCGGGCGTACCCCCACCCTACAATGAGCAGTTCTTC
TRBV5-4	-	TRBD1	TRBJ2-7	CASSPGQTYEQYF	TGTGCCAGCAGCCCGGGACAGACCTACGAGCAGTACTTC
TRBV7-9	-	TRBD1	TRBJ2-7	CASSFGTGYREQYF	TGTGCCAGCAGCTTTGGGACAGGGTACCGGGAGCAGTACTTC
TRBV7-3	-	TRBD1	TRBJ2-1	CASSLTTGGPYNEQFF	TGTGCCAGCAGCTTAACGACAGGGGGACCCTACAATGAGCAGTTCTTC
TRBV7-8	-	TRBD2	TRBJ2-3	CASSVRGLALNTQYF	TGTGCCAGCAGTGTCCGGGGACTAGCTCTTAATACGCAGTATTTT
TRBV11-2	-	TRBD2	TRBJ2-1	CASSTPQRGVDEQFF	TGTGCCAGCAGCACCCCGCAGCGGGGCGTCGATGAGCAGTTCTTC
TRBV10-2	-	-	TRBJ1-2	CATTTAGQIYGYTF	TGCGCCACAACCACTGCCGGACAGATCTATGGCTACACCTTC
TRBV6-4	-	TRBD2	TRBJ2-3	CASSEAGGSTDTQYF	TGTGCCAGCAGCGAAGCGGGAGGGAGCACAGATACGCAGTATTTT
TRBV18	-	TRBD1	TRBJ1-1	CASSRPGQGNTEAFF	TGTGCCAGCTCACGACCGGGACAGGGAAACACTGAAGCTTTCTTT
TRBV10-3	-	-	TRBJ1-5	CAIRGGGYQPQHF	TGTGCCATTAGAGGGGGTGGGTATCAGCCCCAGCATTTT
TRBV5-1	-	TRBD1	TRBJ2-5	CASSSGQGVVETQYF	TGCGCCAGCAGCTCCGGACAGGGTGTGGTGGAGACCCAGTACTTC
TRBV5-1	-	-	TRBJ2-5	CASSFGQPQETQYF	TGCGCCAGCAGTTTTGGACAACCCCAAGAGACCCAGTACTTC
TRBV18	-	TRBD2	TRBJ2-3	CASSLLAGVKDTQYF	TGTGCCAGCTCACTCCTAGCGGGAGTAAAAGATACGCAGTATTTT
TRBV5-5	-	TRBD1	TRBJ2-7	CASTLPGQGPYEQYF	TGTGCCAGCACCCTACCGGGACAGGGTCCCTACGAGCAGTACTTC
TRBV6-1	once	-	TRBJ2-5	CASVGSGETQYF	TGTGCCAGCGTCGGGAGCGGAGAGACCCAGTACTTC
TRBV28	-	TRBD2	TRBJ2-1	CASSFWASGLEQFF	TGTGCCAGCAGTTTTTGGGCTAGCGGGCTCGAGCAGTTCTTC
TRBV18	few	TRBD1	TRBJ1-1	CASSVTGGTEAFF	TGTGCCAGCTCAGTTACAGGGGGCACTGAAGCTTTCTTT
TRBV29-1	-	-	TRBJ1-1	CSGARQNTEAFF	TGCAGCGGGGCACGGCAGAACACTGAAGCTTTCTTT
TRBV5-1	once	-	TRBJ1-4	CARSLTATNEKLFF	TGCGCCCGCAGCTTGACAGCAACTAATGAAAAACTGTTTTTT
TRBV5-1	-	-	TRBJ2-1	CASRMGLGSSYNEQFF	TGCGCCAGCAGGATGGGGTTAGGGAGCTCCTACAATGAGCAGTTCTTC
TRBV5-4	-	TRBD2	TRBJ2-3	CASRPSGSTDTQYF	TGTGCCAGCAGACCTAGCGGGAGCACAGATACGCAGTATTTT
TRBV19	-	TRBD2	TRBJ2-1	CASSAPGTTYNEQFF	TGTGCCAGTAGTGCTCCCGGGACTACCTACAATGAGCAGTTCTTC
TRBV30	-	TRBD2	TRBJ2-3	CAWGLGLAGGGDTQYF	TGTGCCTGGGGCTTGGGACTAGCGGGAGGGGGAGATACGCAGTATTTT
TRBV18	-	-	TRBJ2-1	CASSLRESDYNEQFF	TGTGCCAGCTCACTACGGGAGTCGGACTACAATGAGCAGTTCTTC
TRBV27	-	TRBD2	TRBJ2-2	CASSILAGGHTGELFF	TGTGCCAGCAGTATACTAGCGGGAGGTCACACCGGGGAGCTGTTTTTT
TRBV19	-	TRBD1	TRBJ1-3	CASSSRTGSPGNTIYF	TGTGCCAGTAGTTCTAGGACAGGGTCGCCTGGAAACACCATATATTTT
TRBV27	-	TRBD1	TRBJ2-7	CASSSRQGPSYEQYF	TGTGCCAGCAGTTCACGACAGGGTCCTTCCTACGAGCAGTACTTC
TRBV27	-	-	TRBJ2-7	CASRTGKYEQYF	TGTGCCAGCAGAACAGGGAAGTACGAGCAGTACTTC
TRBV29-1	once	-	TRBJ1-2	CSVGRAAIYGYTF	TGCAGCGTTGGGCGGGCTGCTATCTATGGCTACACCTTC
TRBV19	once	TRBD1	TRBJ1-1	CASTPGQGAMNTEAFF	TGTGCCAGTACCCCGGGACAGGGCGCCATGAACACTGAAGCTTTCTTT
TRBV7-9	once	-	TRBJ1-2	CASSLALYGYTF	TGTGCCAGCAGCTTAGCTCTCTATGGCTACACCTTC
TRBV11-2	-	-	TRBJ2-2	CASSLSRGSAYRELFF	TGTGCCAGCAGCTTAAGTAGGGGATCGGCGTACAGGGAGCTGTTTTTT
TRBV7-2	-	TRBD1	TRBJ2-4	CASSLVPDRDKNIQYF	TGTGCCAGCAGCTTAGTTCCGGACAGGGACAAAAACATTCAGTACTTC
TRBV28	few	TRBD2	TRBJ2-5	CASSFYLSGRPGETQYF	TGTGCCAGCAGTTTTTATCTGAGCGGGAGGCCGGGGGAGACCCAGTACTTC